The rows below give T cell receptor beta chains drawn from one sample of a study of T cells after yellow fever vaccination. A single record per CDR3 protein comes from TCRdb applying MiXCR to the 5' RACE reads. The profile shows approximately 580,000 distinct CDR3 sequences, around 17% of them singletons. The source was PBMCs, collected about 5 days after the first yellow fever vaccination. Every receptor here comes from a man younger than 35 who received the YFV17D yellow fever vaccine. Both conserved end residues are part of each CDR3. The D gene is left open where the match is weak. Part of the rows lack a size; the others show once, few, many or a class for expanded clones.

TRBV27,.,TRBJ2-5,TRBD2,CASSFLAGLAGETQYF,TGTGCCAGCAGTTTCCTCGCTGGGCTAGCGGGGGAGACCCAGTACTTC
TRBV4-3,few,TRBJ2-2,.,CASSQERQNTGELFF,TGCGCCAGCAGCCAAGAGCGCCAGAACACCGGGGAGCTGTTTTTT
TRBV4-1,.,TRBJ2-2,TRBD2,CASSLAGGTVAGELFF,TGCGCCAGCAGCCTCGCGGGGGGAACGGTGGCCGGGGAGCTGTTTTTT
TRBV11-3,few,TRBJ2-1,.,CASSLEGTYYNEQFF,TGTGCCAGCAGCTTAGAGGGGACTTATTACAATGAGCAGTTCTTC
TRBV4-2,few,TRBJ2-1,.,CASSPFSVEADEQFF,TGTGCCAGCAGCCCCTTCTCGGTTGAGGCGGATGAGCAGTTCTTC
TRBV4-1,few,TRBJ1-2,.,CASSQRWGKGYTF,TGCGCCAGCAGCCAGAGGTGGGGGAAGGGCTACACCTTC
TRBV20-1,.,TRBJ1-5,.,CSAPTGPNQAPQHF,TGCAGTGCCCCGACAGGACCTAATCAGGCGCCCCAGCATTTT
TRBV7-9,.,TRBJ1-2,.,CASSPTNLSSGYTF,TGTGCCAGCAGCCCGACAAACCTAAGCAGCGGCTACACCTTC
TRBV2,.,TRBJ2-1,TRBD2,CASSQTGGLSNEQFF,TGTGCCAGCAGTCAGACGGGGGGGCTTAGCAATGAGCAGTTCTTC
TRBV25-1,.,TRBJ2-3,TRBD1,CASSRTGAQYF,TGTGCCAGCAGCAGAACAGGGGCGCAGTATTTT
TRBV7-3,.,TRBJ1-1,TRBD1,CASSLGTGGYTEAFF,TGTGCCAGCAGCTTGGGGACAGGGGGCTACACTGAAGCTTTCTTT
TRBV4-3,few,TRBJ1-6,.,CASSQDLWAIGSPLHF,TGCGCCAGCAGCCAAGATCTTTGGGCTATTGGTTCACCCCTCCACTTT
TRBV7-2,few,TRBJ1-6,.,CASSLKSTPYNSPLHF,TGTGCCAGCAGCTTAAAAAGCACGCCCTATAATTCACCCCTCCACTTT
TRBV4-3,.,TRBJ1-3,TRBD1,CASSQPGQSGNTIYF,TGCGCCAGCAGCCAACCGGGACAGTCTGGAAACACCATATATTTT
TRBV10-3,.,TRBJ2-5,TRBD2,CAISGVGSGGTKETQYF,TGTGCCATCAGTGGAGTTGGTAGCGGGGGGACAAAAGAGACCCAGTACTTC
TRBV19,few,TRBJ2-2,.,CASSAPTGYTGELFF,TGTGCCAGTAGTGCGCCGACAGGCTACACCGGGGAGCTGTTTTTT
TRBV12-3/TRBV12-4,few,TRBJ1-4,.,CASSSNSRQAEKLFF,TGTGCCAGCAGTTCCAACTCCAGACAGGCGGAAAAACTGTTTTTT
TRBV7-2,few,TRBJ1-6,TRBD1,CASSLRSRTGPGRLHF,TGTGCCAGCAGCTTAAGATCCCGGACAGGCCCTGGTAGGCTCCACTTT
TRBV6-5,.,TRBJ1-1,TRBD1,CASSYGQGGPEAFF,TGTGCCAGCAGTTACGGACAGGGGGGCCCTGAAGCTTTCTTT
TRBV27,few,TRBJ2-5,TRBD2,CASSLGTRGETQYF,TGTGCCAGCAGTCTAGGGACTAGAGGGGAGACCCAGTACTTC
TRBV20-1,few,TRBJ1-5,.,CSARVPGDGNQPQHF,TGCAGTGCTAGAGTCCCAGGGGATGGCAATCAGCCCCAGCATTTT
TRBV12-3/TRBV12-4,many,TRBJ2-7,.,CASSSKQGGLVYEQYF,TGTGCCAGCAGTTCCAAACAGGGAGGATTGGTATACGAGCAGTACTTC
TRBV12-3/TRBV12-4,few,TRBJ1-1,.,CASTPGGFDTEAFF,TGTGCCAGCACCCCTGGAGGGTTCGACACTGAAGCTTTCTTT
TRBV29-1,.,TRBJ2-1,.,CSVAHQGVYNEQFF,TGCAGCGTTGCGCATCAAGGGGTCTACAATGAGCAGTTCTTC
TRBV7-9,.,TRBJ1-5,.,CASSLFQGQPQHF,TGTGCCAGCAGCTTATTCCAGGGCCAGCCCCAGCATTTT
TRBV7-9,.,TRBJ1-6,.,CASVGTPYNSPLHF,TGTGCCTCCGTGGGGACCCCCTATAATTCACCCCTCCACTTT
TRBV29-1,few,TRBJ1-1,.,CSVAATEAFF,TGCAGCGTGGCAGCGACTGAAGCTTTCTTT
TRBV4-2,.,TRBJ2-3,.,CASGVPGVTDTQYF,TGTGCCAGCGGGGTTCCAGGTGTCACAGATACGCAGTATTTT
TRBV29-1,.,TRBJ1-3,.,CSVEDYGNPSSGNTIYF,TGCAGCGTTGAAGATTACGGAAATCCGAGCTCTGGAAACACCATATATTTT